Listed below are T cell receptor beta chains from one sample, sequenced in a study of Ad26.COV2.S vaccination and SARS-CoV-2 variants. Method: immunoSEQ multiplex PCR; TCRdb's copy keeps in-frame clones and lacks some. Of 400,000 to 450,000 clones detected, approximately 90% appear once; the ten largest clones hold 12%. The sequencing here drew on peripheral blood, taken in a trial of Ad26.COV2.S vaccine versus placebo. These receptor sequences come from a person aged 18-60 years who received the Ad26.COV2.S COVID-19 vaccine or a placebo. The CDR3 runs from the conserved cysteine through the conserved F or W. The D gene is left open where the match is weak. A row's size may be missing; if present it is once, few, many or a size class.

d_gene: TRBD1
j_gene: TRBJ1-1
len: 15
abundance: -
v_gene: TRBV27
CDR3nt: TGTGCCAGCAGTACCTGGGGACAGGGGACCACTGAAGCTTTCTTT
CDR3aa: CASSTWGQGTTEAFF

d_gene: TRBD1
j_gene: TRBJ1-2
len: 14
abundance: -
v_gene: TRBV28
CDR3nt: TGTGCCAGCAGTTTAACTGGGACAGGCTATGGCTACACCTTC
CDR3aa: CASSLTGTGYGYTF

d_gene: -
j_gene: TRBJ1-4
len: 13
abundance: -
v_gene: TRBV7-2
CDR3nt: TGTGCCAGCAGCTTAGGGGGGGTGGAAAAACTGTTTTTT
CDR3aa: CASSLGGVEKLFF

d_gene: -
j_gene: TRBJ2-7
len: 13
abundance: -
v_gene: TRBV19
CDR3nt: TGTGCCAGTAGTATCGGCGGGAACTACGAGCAGTACTTC
CDR3aa: CASSIGGNYEQYF

d_gene: TRBD2
j_gene: TRBJ2-1
len: 15
abundance: -
v_gene: TRBV5-1
CDR3nt: TGCGCCAGCAGCTCCTTAGCGGGAGGTCACAATGAGCAGTTCTTC
CDR3aa: CASSSLAGGHNEQFF

d_gene: -
j_gene: TRBJ2-7
len: 14
abundance: -
v_gene: TRBV6-2/TRBV6-3
CDR3nt: TGTGCCAGCAGTTACCTGGACCTAGCCTACGAGCAGTACTTC
CDR3aa: CASSYLDLAYEQYF

d_gene: TRBD1
j_gene: TRBJ2-7
len: 15
abundance: -
v_gene: TRBV11-2
CDR3nt: TGTGCCAGCAGCCCCCAGACAGGGGCCTCCTACGAGCAGTACTTC
CDR3aa: CASSPQTGASYEQYF

d_gene: -
j_gene: TRBJ2-2
len: 14
abundance: -
v_gene: TRBV19
CDR3nt: TGTGCCAGTAGTATAACACTGAACACCGGGGAGCTGTTTTTT
CDR3aa: CASSITLNTGELFF

d_gene: -
j_gene: TRBJ2-5
len: 14
abundance: -
v_gene: TRBV7-2
CDR3nt: TGTGCCAGCAGCTTAGCGAACTCGCGAGAGACCCAGTACTTC
CDR3aa: CASSLANSRETQYF

d_gene: TRBD1
j_gene: TRBJ1-5
len: 16
abundance: once
v_gene: TRBV4-3
CDR3nt: TGCGCCAGCAGCCAAGATAGGACAGGGGCCCATGGGACCCAGCATTTT
CDR3aa: CASSQDRTGAHGTQHF

d_gene: -
j_gene: TRBJ1-2
len: 13
abundance: -
v_gene: TRBV6-5
CDR3nt: TGTGCCAGCAGTTACACAGAGAAGTATGGCTACACCTTC
CDR3aa: CASSYTEKYGYTF

d_gene: TRBD2
j_gene: TRBJ2-7
len: 15
abundance: few
v_gene: TRBV27
CDR3nt: TGTGCCAGCAGTTCGCGGGAGGGCACGTTGTACGAGCAGTACTTC
CDR3aa: CASSSREGTLYEQYF

d_gene: -
j_gene: TRBJ2-3
len: 17
abundance: -
v_gene: TRBV3-1/TRBV3-2
CDR3nt: TGTGCCAGCAGCCGAATGACCGGGACTTTTATCACAGATACGCAGTATTTT
CDR3aa: CASSRMTGTFITDTQYF

d_gene: TRBD1
j_gene: TRBJ2-1
len: 13
abundance: -
v_gene: TRBV7-2
CDR3nt: TGTGCCAGCAGCTTGGGGGACAGTAGTGAGCAGTTCTTC
CDR3aa: CASSLGDSSEQFF

d_gene: -
j_gene: TRBJ2-3
len: 14
abundance: -
v_gene: TRBV27
CDR3nt: TGTGCCAGCAGTTTAAGCATGTCTGTGGATACGCAGTATTTT
CDR3aa: CASSLSMSVDTQYF